The sequence of this TCR beta chain was determined in a study of blood T cells in healthy people across ages. General study points: Possibly confounding the expanded clonotype changes was the fact that donor CMV status was unknown. Roughly linear age-related decline in beta diversity appeared, significant by age around 40.

As for this clonotype: The target antigen is unknown.

A second PCR, run for roughly 7 to 11 cycles, used a sample-barcoded 5' primer plus a J-beta primer mix. TCRdb reprocessed the 5' RACE reads via MiXCR and lists one record per CDR3 protein. Among over 1.5 million distinct CDR3 sequences, around 50% were seen once, and the ten largest hold roughly 2.1%. Peripheral blood, 9.5 to 10 milliliters per donor, was collected. In each sample, at least 6 million PBMCs were isolated. The sample taken for sequencing was blood. The sequence was collected from a woman aged 40 to 50 in good health.

In nucleotides, the CDR3 is TGTGCCAGCAGTTCGATCGCAGGGAACAATCAGCCCCAGCATTTT. It codes for CASSSIAGNNQPQHF. The rearrangement uses TRBV27 and TRBJ1-5, with a weak D call TRBD1 (5 bases). This CDR3 is built from 15 residues. The germline CDR1 and CDR2 sequences are MNHEY and SMNVEV (reference sequence). Between the trimmed V and J ends, which lost 4 bases and 3 bases, there was a span of 13 bases.